This note documents a single TCR beta chain sequence. Seattle researchers signed up patients amid active infection and tracked them longitudinally. There are 16 residues in the CDR3. CDR1 SGHAT and CDR2 FQNNGV come from the germline V gene. Trimming removed 6 bases from V and 6 bases from J; junction bases left unmatched: 10. In the study's own analysis: The assay estimated nucleated cells by amplifying reference gene primers. TCRdb's copy holds only in-frame clones and misses some; the assay was immunoSEQ multiplex PCR. For V, J and clone size, that table is used; D and trimming come from the DNA. Of 450,000 or so clones in the sample, approximately 90% are singletons; the top ten hold around 0.92%. The record originates from a study of blood T cell repertoires in COVID-19. The wider study: From the United States, Italy and Spain came samples of acute and convalescent COVID-19. T cells, B-cell-depleted T cells, or PBMCs provided the cDNA or gDNA that served as material.

Specimen: peripheral blood. This rearrangement joins TRBV11-2 to TRBJ2-1; the match to TRBD2 covers 11 bases. The TCR originated in a man younger than 35 with COVID-19, enrolled during active disease. The CDR3 region is CASRSYSGRDSNEQFF. CDR3 sequence (DNA): TGTGCCAGCAGGTCCTATAGCGGGAGGGATTCCAATGAGCAGTTCTTC.